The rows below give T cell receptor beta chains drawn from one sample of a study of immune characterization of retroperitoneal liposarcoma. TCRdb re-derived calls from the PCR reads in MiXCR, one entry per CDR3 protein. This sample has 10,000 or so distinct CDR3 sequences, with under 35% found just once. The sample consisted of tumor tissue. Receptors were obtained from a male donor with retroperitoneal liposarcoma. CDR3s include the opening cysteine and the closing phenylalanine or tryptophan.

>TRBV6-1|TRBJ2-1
CASSVRDRVYEQFF
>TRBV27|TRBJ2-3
CASSLGTVAGVKTDTQYF
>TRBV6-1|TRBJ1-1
CASRDGWNTEAFF
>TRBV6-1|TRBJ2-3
CAGRLAGGGDTQYF
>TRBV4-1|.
CASSQDPGYHNEQFF
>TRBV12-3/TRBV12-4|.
CASSFLRQGNNEQYF
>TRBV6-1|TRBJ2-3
CASIGASGSGDTQYF
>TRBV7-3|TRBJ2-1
CASSLGAAREQFF
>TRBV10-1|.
CASIPLAGYEQYF
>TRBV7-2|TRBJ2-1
CASSPAPQGRGYNEQFF
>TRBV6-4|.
CASSGDRGDEQYF
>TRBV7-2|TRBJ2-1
CASSSRLSSNEQFF
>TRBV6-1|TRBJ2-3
CASSSSGGTLSTDTQYF
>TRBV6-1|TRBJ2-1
CASSPSSTYNEQFF
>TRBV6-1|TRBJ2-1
CASQTSGSLYEQFF
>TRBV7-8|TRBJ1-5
CASSLRWGGNQPQHF
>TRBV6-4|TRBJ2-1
CAPREVAGEPYNEQFF
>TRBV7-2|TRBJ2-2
CASSAWMTGELFF
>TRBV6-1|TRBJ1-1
CASSERQGAANTEAFF
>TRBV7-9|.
CASISSGTAYNEQFF
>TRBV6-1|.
CASRGLFPSTQYF
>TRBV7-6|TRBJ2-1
CASSFGFPAYEQFF
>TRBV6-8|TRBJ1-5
CASSPHGEKGNQPQHF
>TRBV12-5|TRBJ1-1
CASGLMALENTEAFF
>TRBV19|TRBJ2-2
CASSPGAGELFF
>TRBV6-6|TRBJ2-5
CASSYGRRGTGTQYF
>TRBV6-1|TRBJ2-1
CASSESPAGAINSYEQFF
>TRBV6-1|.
CASSSTGPYEQYF
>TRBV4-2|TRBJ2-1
CASSQEWTSGGYQETQFF
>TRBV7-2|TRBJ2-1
CASSRRGSSYEQFF
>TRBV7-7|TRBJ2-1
CASSLYGGQGETQFF
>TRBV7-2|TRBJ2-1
CASSLEGSVAPNEQFF
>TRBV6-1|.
CASSDRVEGLYEQYF
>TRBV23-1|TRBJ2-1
CASSQSAGENNEQFF
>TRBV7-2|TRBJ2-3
CASASRSTDTQYF
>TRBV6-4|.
CASSPQWRTSGGGYEQYF
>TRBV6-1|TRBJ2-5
CASRHRQGRYNEQYF
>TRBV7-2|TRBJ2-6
CASSLGGGGANVLTF